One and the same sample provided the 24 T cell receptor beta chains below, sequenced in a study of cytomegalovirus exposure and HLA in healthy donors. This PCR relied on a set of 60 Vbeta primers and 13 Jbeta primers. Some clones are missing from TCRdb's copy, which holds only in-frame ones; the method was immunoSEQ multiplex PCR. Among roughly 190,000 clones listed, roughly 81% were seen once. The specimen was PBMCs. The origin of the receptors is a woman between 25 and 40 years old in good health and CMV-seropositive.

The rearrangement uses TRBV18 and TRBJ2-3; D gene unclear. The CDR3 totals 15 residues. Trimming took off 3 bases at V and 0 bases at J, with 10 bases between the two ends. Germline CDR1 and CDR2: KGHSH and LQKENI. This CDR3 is CASSPSALSTDTQYF. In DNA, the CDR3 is TGTGCCAGCTCACCGAGCGCCTTGAGCACAGATACGCAGTATTTT.

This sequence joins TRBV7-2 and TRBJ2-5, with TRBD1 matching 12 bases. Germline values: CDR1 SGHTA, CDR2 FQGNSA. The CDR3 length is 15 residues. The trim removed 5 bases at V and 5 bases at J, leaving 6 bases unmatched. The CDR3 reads CASSTGTGGPETQYF. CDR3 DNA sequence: TGTGCCAGCAGCACAGGGACAGGGGGCCCCGAGACCCAGTACTTC.

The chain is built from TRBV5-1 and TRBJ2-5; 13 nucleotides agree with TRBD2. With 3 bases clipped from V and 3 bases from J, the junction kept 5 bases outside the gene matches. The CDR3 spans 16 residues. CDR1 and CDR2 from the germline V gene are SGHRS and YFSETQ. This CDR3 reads CASSSFGTSGKETQYF. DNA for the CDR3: TGCGCCAGCAGCTCGTTCGGGACTAGCGGGAAAGAGACCCAGTACTTC.

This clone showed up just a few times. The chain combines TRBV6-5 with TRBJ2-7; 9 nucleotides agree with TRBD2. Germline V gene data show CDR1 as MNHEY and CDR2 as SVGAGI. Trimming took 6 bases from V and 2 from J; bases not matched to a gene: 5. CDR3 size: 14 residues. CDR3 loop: CASRLAGYAYEQYF. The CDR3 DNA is TGTGCCAGCAGGCTAGCGGGGTACGCCTACGAGCAGTACTTC.

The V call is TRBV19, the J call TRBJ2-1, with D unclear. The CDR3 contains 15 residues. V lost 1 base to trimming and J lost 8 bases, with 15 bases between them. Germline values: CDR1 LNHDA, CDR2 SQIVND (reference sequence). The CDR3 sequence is CASSIVAGFRDEQFF. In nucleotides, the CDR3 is TGTGCCAGTAGTATAGTCGCTGGGTTTCGGGATGAGCAGTTCTTC.

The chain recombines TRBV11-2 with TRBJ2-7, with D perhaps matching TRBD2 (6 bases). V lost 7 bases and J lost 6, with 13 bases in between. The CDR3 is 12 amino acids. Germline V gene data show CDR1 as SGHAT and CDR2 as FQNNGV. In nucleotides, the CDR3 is TGTGCCAGCACCGCGGAGGGCGGCGAGCAGTACTTC. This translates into CASTAEGGEQYF.

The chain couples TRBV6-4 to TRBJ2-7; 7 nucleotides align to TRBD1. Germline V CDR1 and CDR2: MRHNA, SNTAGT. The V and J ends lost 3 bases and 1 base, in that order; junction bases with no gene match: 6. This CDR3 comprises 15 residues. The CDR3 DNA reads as TGTGCCAGCAGTGAGGACAGGATTCGATCCTACGAGCAGTACTTC. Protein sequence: CASSEDRIRSYEQYF.

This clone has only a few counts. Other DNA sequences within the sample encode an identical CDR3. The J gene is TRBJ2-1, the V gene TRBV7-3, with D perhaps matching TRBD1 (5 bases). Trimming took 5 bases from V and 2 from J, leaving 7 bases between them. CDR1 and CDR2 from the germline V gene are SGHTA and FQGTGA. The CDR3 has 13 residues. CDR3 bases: TGTGCCAGCAGCCTGACAGCCTACAATGAGCAGTTCTTC. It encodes CASSLTAYNEQFF. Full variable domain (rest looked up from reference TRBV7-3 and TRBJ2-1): GAGVSQTPSNKVTEKGKYVELRCDPISGHTALYWYRQSLGQGPEFLIYFQGTGAADDSGLPNDRFFAVRPEGSVSTLKIQRTERGDSAVYLCASSLTAYNEQFFGPGTRLTVL.

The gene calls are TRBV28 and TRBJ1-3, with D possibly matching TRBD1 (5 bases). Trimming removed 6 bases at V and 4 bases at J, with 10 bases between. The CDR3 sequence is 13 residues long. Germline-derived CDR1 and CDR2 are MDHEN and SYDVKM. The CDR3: CASSGGGGNTIYF. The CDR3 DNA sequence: TGTGCCAGCAGCGGGGGAGGAGGAAACACCATATATTTT.

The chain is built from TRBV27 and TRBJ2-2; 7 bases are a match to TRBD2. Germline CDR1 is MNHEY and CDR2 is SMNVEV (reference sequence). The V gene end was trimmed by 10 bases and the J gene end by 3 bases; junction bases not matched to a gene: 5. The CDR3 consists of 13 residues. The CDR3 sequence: CATGLVYTGELFF. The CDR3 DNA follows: TGTGCCACCGGACTAGTGTACACCGGGGAGCTGTTTTTT.

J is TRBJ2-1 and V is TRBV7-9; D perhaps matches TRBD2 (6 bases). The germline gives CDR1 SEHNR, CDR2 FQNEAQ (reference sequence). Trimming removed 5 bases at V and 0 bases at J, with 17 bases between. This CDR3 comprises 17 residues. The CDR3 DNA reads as TGTGCCAGCAGCCCCTCAGCGGGCAAAAGCTCCTACAATGAGCAGTTCTTC. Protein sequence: CASSPSAGKSSYNEQFF.

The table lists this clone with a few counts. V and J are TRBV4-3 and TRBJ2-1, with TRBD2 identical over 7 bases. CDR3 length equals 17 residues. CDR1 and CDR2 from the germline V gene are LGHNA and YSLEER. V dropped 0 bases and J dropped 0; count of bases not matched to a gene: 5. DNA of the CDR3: TGCGCCAGCAGCCAAGATAGGCTAGCGGCCTCCTACAATGAGCAGTTCTTC. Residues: CASSQDRLAASYNEQFF.

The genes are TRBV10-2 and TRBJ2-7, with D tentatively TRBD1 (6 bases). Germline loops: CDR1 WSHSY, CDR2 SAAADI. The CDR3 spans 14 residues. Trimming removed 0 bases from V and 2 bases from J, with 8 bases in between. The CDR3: CASSESWGPYEQYF. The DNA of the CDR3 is TGCGCCAGCAGTGAGTCGTGGGGGCCCTACGAGCAGTACTTC.

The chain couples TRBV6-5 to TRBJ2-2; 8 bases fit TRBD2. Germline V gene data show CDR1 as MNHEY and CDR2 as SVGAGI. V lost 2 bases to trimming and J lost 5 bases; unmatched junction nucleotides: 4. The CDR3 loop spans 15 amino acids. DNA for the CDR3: TGTGCCAGCAGTTACGAGCGGGGGCGGACCGGGGAGCTGTTTTTT. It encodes CASSYERGRTGELFF.

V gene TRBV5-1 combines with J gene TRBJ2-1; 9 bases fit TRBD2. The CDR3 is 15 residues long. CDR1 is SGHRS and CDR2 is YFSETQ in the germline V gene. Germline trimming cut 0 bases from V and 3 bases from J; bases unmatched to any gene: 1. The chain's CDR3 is CASSLGLAVYNEQFF. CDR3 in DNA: TGCGCCAGCAGCTTGGGACTAGCGGTCTACAATGAGCAGTTCTTC.

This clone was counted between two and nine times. CDR3 sequence reads: CASSPEVSRDRSYNEQFF. The CDR3 DNA is TGTGCCAGCAGCCCAGAGGTGTCTAGGGACAGGTCCTACAATGAGCAGTTCTTC. The chain couples TRBV7-9 to TRBJ2-1; 8 positions agree with TRBD1. V dropped 5 bases and J dropped 1; count of bases not matched to a gene: 13. This CDR3 has 18 amino acids. CDR1 and CDR2 (germline): SEHNR, FQNEAQ (reference sequence).

CDR3 in DNA: TGTGCCTGGAGTGTGAGACAGGGAATTAGCAATGAGCAGTTCTTC. Protein: CAWSVRQGISNEQFF. The chain has TRBV30 and TRBJ2-1, with 7 positions matching TRBD1. Trimming removed 0 bases from V and 6 bases from J; junction bases left unmatched: 8. Looked up from germline, CDR1 is GTSNPN and CDR2 is SVGIG (reference sequence). The CDR3 is 15 residues long.

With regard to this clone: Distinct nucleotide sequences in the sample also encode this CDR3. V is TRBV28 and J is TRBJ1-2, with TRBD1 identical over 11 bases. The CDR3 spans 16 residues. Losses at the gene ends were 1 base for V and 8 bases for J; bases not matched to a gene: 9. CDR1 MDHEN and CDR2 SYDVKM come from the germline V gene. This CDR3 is CASSLSGQGEGYGYTF. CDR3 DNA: TGTGCCAGCAGTTTATCGGGACAGGGGGAGGGCTACGGCTACACCTTC.

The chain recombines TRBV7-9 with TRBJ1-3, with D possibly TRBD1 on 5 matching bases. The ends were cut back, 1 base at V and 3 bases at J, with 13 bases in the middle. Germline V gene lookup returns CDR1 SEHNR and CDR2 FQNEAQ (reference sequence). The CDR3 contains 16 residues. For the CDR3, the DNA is TGTGCCAGCAGCTTAGACACAGGAATCTTTGGAAACACCATATATTTT. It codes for CASSLDTGIFGNTIYF.

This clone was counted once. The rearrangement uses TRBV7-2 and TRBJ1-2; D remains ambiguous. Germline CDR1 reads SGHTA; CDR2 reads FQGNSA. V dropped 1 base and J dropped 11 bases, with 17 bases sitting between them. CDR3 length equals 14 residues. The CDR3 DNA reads TGTGCCAGCAGCTTAGTCTTCCCGGTAGGCGGGTACACCTTC. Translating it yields CASSLVFPVGGYTF.

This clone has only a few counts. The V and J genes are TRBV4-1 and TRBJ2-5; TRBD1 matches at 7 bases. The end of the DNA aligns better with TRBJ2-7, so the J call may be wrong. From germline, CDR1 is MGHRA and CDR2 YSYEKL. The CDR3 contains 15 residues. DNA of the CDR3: TGCGCCAGCAGCCAAGGACAGGGACCTTCCTACGAGCAGTACTTC. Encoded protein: CASSQGQGPSYEQYF.

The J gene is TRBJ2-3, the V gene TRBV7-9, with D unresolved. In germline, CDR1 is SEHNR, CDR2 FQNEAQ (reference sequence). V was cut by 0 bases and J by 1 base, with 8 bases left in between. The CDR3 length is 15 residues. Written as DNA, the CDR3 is TGTGCCAGCAGCTTAGCCCGACTTGGCACAGATACGCAGTATTTT. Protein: CASSLARLGTDTQYF.

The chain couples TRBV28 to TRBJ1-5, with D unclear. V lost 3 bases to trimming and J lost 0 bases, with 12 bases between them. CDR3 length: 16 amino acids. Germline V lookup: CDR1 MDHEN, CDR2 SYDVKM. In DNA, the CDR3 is TGTGCCAGCAGTTTTTTGCTACGGAGTAGCAATCAGCCCCAGCATTTT. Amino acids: CASSFLLRSSNQPQHF.

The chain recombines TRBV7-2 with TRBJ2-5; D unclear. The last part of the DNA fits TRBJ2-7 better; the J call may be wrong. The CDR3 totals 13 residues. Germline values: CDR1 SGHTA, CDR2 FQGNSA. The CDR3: CASSPRSSYEQYF. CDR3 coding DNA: TGTGCCAGCAGCCCTAGGAGCTCCTACGAGCAGTACTTC.